This TCR beta chain derives from a study of blood T cell repertoires in COVID-19 (TCRdb year 2020). In the study overall: Samples covering the acute and convalescent phases of COVID-19 were provided by collaborators in the United States, Italy and Spain. The prospective study material was composed of cDNA or gDNA derived from T cells, B-cell-depleted T cells, or PBMCs. Deeply sampled blood TCRbeta repertoires from subjects exposed to, actively infected with, or recovered from COVID-19 were included in the dataset. A freely available public database, intended as a resource for researchers studying the immune response to SARS-CoV-2, is where the repertoires were released. Samples were obtained from the ongoing ImmuneRACE study (first 160 participants) and from 1,254 subjects provided by 6 global collaborators. A de-identified subject ID, COVID-19 status, age in years and sex were almost always included in the sample metadata. Where available, HLA class I and class II types were obtained from metadata supplied by the sample provider rather than from assay-based typing. Overall study outcomes, separate from this receptor: Clinical and demographic metadata were provided uncurated, with the amount varying by source and participant.

The immunoSEQ Assay, a bias-controlled multiplex PCR, was used to amplify TCRbeta CDR3 regions from genomic DNA. Processing in the source paper ran as follows. The number of nucleated cells in each sample was estimated by amplification of reference gene primers within the assay. Sequence reads were collapsed and filtered to measure the absolute abundance of every unique TCRbeta CDR3 rearrangement. For each sample, productive Simpson clonality was calculated by taking the square root of Simpson's diversity index across productive rearrangements. Here the immuneACCESS table is served through TCRdb, limited to in-frame sequences with V and J called. Missing clones are a known gap in these copies; in checked studies unresolved V genes cover under half, and the rest lacks a known reason. Clone size and V and J calls were adopted from that table, with D and trimming inferred from the DNA. Here the sample has about 160,000 clones; more than 65% occur a single time. In total, the top ten clones hold approximately 14% of the sample.

Whole blood was collected in K2EDTA tubes by collaborating institutions according to the institutions' own protocols. For TCRbeta analysis, collaborator samples were shipped as frozen whole blood, as isolated PBMCs, or as DNA extracted from either sample type. About this clone: Its specific antigen is unknown. No clone much larger than this one lies a single base away; base qualities are absent.

The sequencing input was peripheral blood. This clonotype originated in a woman of 80 years or more with acute or convalescent COVID-19.

CDR3 protein: CASSLGGHQPQHF. The nucleotide sequence reads as follows: TGTGCCAGCAGCTTGGGGGGGCATCAGCCCCAGCATTTT. The V gene is TRBV7-2 and the J gene is TRBJ1-5; TRBD1 is a possible D gene, resting on 6 matching bases. According to the germline V gene, CDR1 reads SGHTA and CDR2 reads FQGNSA. Including cysteine and phenylalanine, the CDR3 has 13 amino acids. Solely the CDR3 DNA is kept, with 39 bases framed from the first base. The trim is 3 bases for V and 5 bases for J, with a gap of 8 bases between the germline ends.